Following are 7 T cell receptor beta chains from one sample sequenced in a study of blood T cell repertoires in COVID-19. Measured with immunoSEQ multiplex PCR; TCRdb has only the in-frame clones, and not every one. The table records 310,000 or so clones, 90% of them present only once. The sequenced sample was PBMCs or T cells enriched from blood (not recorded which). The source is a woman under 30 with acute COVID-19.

This CDR3 is CASTAPGQGVIGYTF. The DNA for the CDR3 is TGTGCCAGCACCGCCCCGGGACAGGGAGTGATTGGCTACACCTTC. The rearrangement uses TRBV6-5 and TRBJ1-2; 9 positions agree with TRBD1. CDR1 and CDR2 (germline): MNHEY, SVGAGI. The CDR3 has 15 amino acids. V was pared by 7 bases and J by 7 bases, with 13 bases of the junction left unmatched.

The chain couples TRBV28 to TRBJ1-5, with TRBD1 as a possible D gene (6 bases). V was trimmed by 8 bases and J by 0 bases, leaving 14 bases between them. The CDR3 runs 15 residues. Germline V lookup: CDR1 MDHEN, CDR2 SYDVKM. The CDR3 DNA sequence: TGTGCCAGCTTTAAGGGGGTCCTTAGCAATCAGCCCCAGCATTTT. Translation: CASFKGVLSNQPQHF.

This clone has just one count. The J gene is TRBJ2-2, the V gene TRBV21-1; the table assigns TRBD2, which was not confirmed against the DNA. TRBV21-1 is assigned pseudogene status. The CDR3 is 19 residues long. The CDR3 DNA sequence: TGTGCCAGCAGCAAAGGGGCTGGGACTAGCGGTCCGAACACCGGGGAGCTGTTTTTT. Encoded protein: CASSKGAGTSGPNTGELFF.

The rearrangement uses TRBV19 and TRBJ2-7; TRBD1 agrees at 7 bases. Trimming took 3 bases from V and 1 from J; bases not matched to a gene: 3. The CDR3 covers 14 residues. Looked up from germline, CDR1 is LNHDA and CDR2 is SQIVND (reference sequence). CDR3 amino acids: CASSISRGSYEQYF. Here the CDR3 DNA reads TGTGCCAGTAGTATTAGCAGGGGGTCCTACGAGCAGTACTTC.

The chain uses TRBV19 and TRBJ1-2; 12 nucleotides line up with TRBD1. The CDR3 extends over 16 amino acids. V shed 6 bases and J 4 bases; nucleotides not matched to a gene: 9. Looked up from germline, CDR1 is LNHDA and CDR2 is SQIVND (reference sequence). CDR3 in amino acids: CASRLKGTGGTYGYTF. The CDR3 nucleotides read TGTGCCAGTAGACTTAAAGGGACAGGGGGCACCTATGGCTACACCTTC.

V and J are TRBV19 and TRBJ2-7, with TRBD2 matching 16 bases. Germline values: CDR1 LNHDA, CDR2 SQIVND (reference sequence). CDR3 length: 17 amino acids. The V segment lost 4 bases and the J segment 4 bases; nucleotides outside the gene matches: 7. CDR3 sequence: CASSTRPGLAGGYEQYF. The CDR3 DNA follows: TGTGCCAGTAGTACGAGGCCGGGACTAGCGGGAGGGTACGAGCAGTACTTC.

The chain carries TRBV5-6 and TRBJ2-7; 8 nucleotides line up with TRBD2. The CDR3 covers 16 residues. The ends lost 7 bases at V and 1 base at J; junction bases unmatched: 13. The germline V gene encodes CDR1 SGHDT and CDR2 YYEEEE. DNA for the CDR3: TGTGCCAGCCGACGGAGCGGGGGAGGGACGTCCTACGAGCAGTACTTC. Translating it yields CASRRSGGGTSYEQYF.